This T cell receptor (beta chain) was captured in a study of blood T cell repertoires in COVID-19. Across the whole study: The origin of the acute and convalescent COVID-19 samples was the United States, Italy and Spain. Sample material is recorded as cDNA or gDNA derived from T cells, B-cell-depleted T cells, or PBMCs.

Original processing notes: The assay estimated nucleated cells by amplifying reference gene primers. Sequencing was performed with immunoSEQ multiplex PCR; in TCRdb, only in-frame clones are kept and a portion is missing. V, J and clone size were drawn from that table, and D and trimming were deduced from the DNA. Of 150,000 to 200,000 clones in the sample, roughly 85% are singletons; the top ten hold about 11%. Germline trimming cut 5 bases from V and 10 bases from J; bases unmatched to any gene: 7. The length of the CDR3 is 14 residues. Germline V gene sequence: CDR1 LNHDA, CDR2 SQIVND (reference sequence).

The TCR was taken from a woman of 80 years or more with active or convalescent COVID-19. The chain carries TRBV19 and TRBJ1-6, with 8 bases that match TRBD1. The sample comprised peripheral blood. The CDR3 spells CASSVTGGESPLHF. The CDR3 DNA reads TGTGCCAGTAGTGTAACAGGGGGGGAATCACCCCTCCACTTT.